This T cell receptor (beta chain) appears in the sequencing data of a study of blood T cell repertoires in COVID-19. Study at large: The study drew acute and convalescent COVID-19 samples from the United States, Italy and Spain. The analysed material was cDNA or gDNA that came from T cells, B-cell-depleted T cells, or PBMCs.

Trimming took off 4 bases at V and 4 bases at J, with 8 bases between the two ends. CDR1 is SGDLS and CDR2 is YYNGEE in the germline V gene. The CDR3 sequence is 12 residues long. As handled by the study authors: Reference gene primer amplification yielded estimated nucleated cell counts. Sequencing was performed with immunoSEQ multiplex PCR; in TCRdb, only in-frame clones are kept and a portion is missing. V and J calls plus clone size are reproduced from that table; the DNA served to infer D and trimming. The data show 80,000 to 95,000 clones, 70% to 90% seen once. This sequence joins TRBV9 and TRBJ1-1; D ambiguous. Sequencing was performed on peripheral blood. The TCR sequence derives from a woman aged 70 to 79 with acute or convalescent COVID-19. The CDR3 protein is CASSPRATEAFF. The CDR3 DNA is TGTGCCAGCAGCCCCCGCGCCACTGAAGCTTTCTTT.